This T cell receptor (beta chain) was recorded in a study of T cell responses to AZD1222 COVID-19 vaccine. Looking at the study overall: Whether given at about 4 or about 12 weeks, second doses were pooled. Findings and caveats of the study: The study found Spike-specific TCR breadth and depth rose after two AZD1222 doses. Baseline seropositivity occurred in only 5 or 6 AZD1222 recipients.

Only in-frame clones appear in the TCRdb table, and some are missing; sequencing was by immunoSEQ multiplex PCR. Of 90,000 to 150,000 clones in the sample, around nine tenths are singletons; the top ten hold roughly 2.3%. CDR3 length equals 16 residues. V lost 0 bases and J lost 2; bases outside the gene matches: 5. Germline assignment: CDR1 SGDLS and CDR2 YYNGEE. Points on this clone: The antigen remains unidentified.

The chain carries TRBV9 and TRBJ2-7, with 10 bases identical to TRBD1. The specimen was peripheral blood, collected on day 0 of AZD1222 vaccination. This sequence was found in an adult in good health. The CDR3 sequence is CASSVGGTGVPYEQYF. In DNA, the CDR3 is TGTGCCAGCAGCGTAGGTGGGACAGGGGTTCCCTACGAGCAGTACTTC.